These T cell receptor beta chains were read from a single sample in a study of T cell responses to AZD1222 COVID-19 vaccine. Repertoires were generated with immunoSEQ multiplex PCR, while TCRdb's copy carries only in-frame clones and drops some. The sample contains 150,000 to 200,000 clones, 87% of which appear only once. The sample was peripheral blood, taken on day 0 of MenACWY control vaccination. These receptors were collected from an adult in good health. Both conserved end residues are part of each CDR3. The D gene is left open where the match is weak. Not every row has a clone size; where given, it reads once, few, many or a size class.

V,J,size,D,CDR3,DNA
TRBV2,TRBJ2-7,-,TRBD1,CASSPRDRGGEQYF,TGTGCCAGCAGCCCCCGGGACAGGGGCGGCGAGCAGTACTTC
TRBV6-1,TRBJ2-7,-,TRBD1,CASSEGGQGSFSYEQYF,TGTGCCAGCAGTGAAGGGGGACAGGGATCGTTCTCCTACGAGCAGTACTTC
TRBV7-8,TRBJ2-7,-,-,CASSLEAGLAGGRYEQYF,TGTGCCAGCAGCTTAGAGGCAGGCCTCGCAGGAGGGAGATACGAGCAGTACTTC
TRBV5-1,TRBJ2-2,-,TRBD2,CASSSGLAGGRNTGELFF,TGCGCCAGCAGCTCGGGACTAGCGGGGGGACGGAACACCGGGGAGCTGTTTTTT
TRBV21-1,TRBJ1-5,-,-,CASSSRGGPQHF,TGTGCCAGCAGCTCCCGGGGGGGGCCCCAGCATTTT
TRBV4-2,TRBJ2-5,-,TRBD2,CASSQSGAGGLVETQYF,TGTGCCAGCAGCCAATCGGGAGCGGGGGGGCTAGTGGAGACCCAGTACTTC
TRBV3-1/TRBV3-2,TRBJ1-2,-,-,CASSLGHTGNYGYTF,TGTGCCAGCAGCCTAGGACACACAGGGAACTATGGCTACACCTTC
TRBV5-1,TRBJ2-3,-,-,CASSLTSRPDTQYF,TGCGCCAGCAGCTTGACCAGCAGGCCAGATACGCAGTATTTT
TRBV3-1/TRBV3-2,TRBJ2-7,-,-,CASSQEAGPYEQYF,TGTGCCAGCAGCCAAGAGGCAGGGCCCTACGAGCAGTACTTC
TRBV5-1,TRBJ1-1,-,-,CASSYRGAITEAFF,TGCGCCAGCAGCTACCGAGGGGCGATAACTGAAGCTTTCTTT
TRBV12-3/TRBV12-4,TRBJ1-5,once,-,CASSLQLQPQHF,TGTGCCAGCAGTTTACAGCTTCAGCCCCAGCATTTT
TRBV19,TRBJ2-5,-,-,CASSIGTKIQETQYF,TGTGCCAGTAGTATTGGGACCAAGATTCAAGAGACCCAGTACTTC
TRBV5-1,TRBJ2-3,-,-,CASRFEGTDTQYF,TGCGCCAGCAGGTTCGAGGGCACAGATACGCAGTATTTT
TRBV28,TRBJ1-1,-,-,CASSYTEAFF,TGTGCCAGCAGTTACACTGAAGCTTTCTTT
TRBV21-1,TRBJ1-5,-,-,CASSRSPSRGVQPQHF,TGTGCCAGCAGCAGAAGCCCGTCACGAGGGGTTCAGCCCCAGCATTTT
TRBV7-9,TRBJ2-1,-,TRBD2,CASSYLGTSRHNEQFF,TGTGCCAGCAGCTACCTTGGGACTAGCAGACACAATGAGCAGTTCTTC
TRBV2,TRBJ2-2,-,-,CASRVLPGGELFF,TGTGCCAGCAGGGTCCTTCCGGGCGGGGAGCTGTTTTTT
TRBV3-1/TRBV3-2,TRBJ2-2,-,-,CASSQVLGATGELFF,TGTGCCAGCAGCCAAGTGTTGGGGGCCACCGGGGAGCTGTTTTTT
TRBV13,TRBJ1-1,-,-,CASSLAIRTEAFF,TGTGCCAGCAGCTTAGCGATTAGGACTGAAGCTTTCTTT
TRBV14,TRBJ2-7,-,-,CASRSTGTYEQYF,TGTGCCAGCAGATCAACAGGTACCTACGAGCAGTACTTC
TRBV9,TRBJ1-2,-,TRBD1,CASSPGTDYGYTF,TGTGCCAGCAGCCCCGGGACAGACTATGGCTACACCTTC